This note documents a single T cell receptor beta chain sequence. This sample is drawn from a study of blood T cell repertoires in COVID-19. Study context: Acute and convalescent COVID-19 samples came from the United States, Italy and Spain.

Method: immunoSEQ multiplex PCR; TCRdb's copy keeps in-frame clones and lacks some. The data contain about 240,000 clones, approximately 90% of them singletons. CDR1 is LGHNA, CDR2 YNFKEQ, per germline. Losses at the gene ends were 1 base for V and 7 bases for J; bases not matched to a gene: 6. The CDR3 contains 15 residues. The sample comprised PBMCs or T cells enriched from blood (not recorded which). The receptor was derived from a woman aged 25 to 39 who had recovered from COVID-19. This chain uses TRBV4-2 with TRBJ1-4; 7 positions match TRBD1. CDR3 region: CASSQVSGGSEKLFF. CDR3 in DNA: TGTGCCAGCAGCCAAGTGTCAGGGGGGAGTGAAAAACTGTTTTTT.